The rows below give T cell receptor beta chains drawn from one sample of a study of beta chain features in type 1 diabetes. Assay: immunoSEQ multiplex PCR; the TCRdb copy retains only in-frame clones and omits some. The sample yields 850,000 to 900,000 clones, roughly 17% seen once. The source material was naive CD4+ T cells from blood. The receptors here all came from a woman aged 18-29 years in good health. The CDR3 runs from the conserved cysteine through the conserved F or W. The D gene is left open where the match is weak. The size entry is marked missing in some rows and otherwise reads once, few, many or a size class.

clone_size j_call d_call v_call cdr3_aa cdr3_nt
NA TRBJ1-2 TRBD1 TRBV4-3 CASSRKGAWNYGYTF TGCGCCAGCAGTCGGAAGGGGGCTTGGAACTATGGCTACACCTTC
few TRBJ2-3 NA TRBV5-6 CASSLGSGPAGTDTQYF TGTGCCAGCAGCTTGGGTTCAGGTCCTGCCGGCACAGATACGCAGTATTTT
few TRBJ2-7 NA TRBV7-9 CASSPRPYEQYF TGTGCCAGCAGCCCCAGACCCTACGAGCAGTACTTC
NA TRBJ2-5 TRBD1 TRBV27 CASSLGQGREETQYF TGTGCCAGCAGTCTTGGACAGGGCCGAGAAGAGACCCAGTACTTC
NA TRBJ2-3 TRBD2 TRBV7-2 CASSALGLAADTQYF TGTGCCAGCAGCGCCCTGGGACTAGCTGCAGATACGCAGTATTTT
few TRBJ2-3 TRBD2 TRBV7-9 CASSTAGTSGSDTQYF TGTGCCAGCAGCACAGCCGGGACTAGCGGGAGTGATACGCAGTATTTT
NA TRBJ1-6 NA TRBV6-6 CASSYTTNTYNSPLHF TGTGCCAGCAGTTACACAACGAACACCTATAATTCACCCCTCCACTTT
NA TRBJ1-5 NA TRBV6-1 CASSEAGVSNQPQHF TGTGCCAGCAGTGAAGCAGGGGTCAGCAATCAGCCCCAGCATTTT
few TRBJ1-1 NA TRBV19 CASRLQGGKVGTEAFF TGTGCCAGTAGGTTACAGGGAGGGAAGGTGGGCACTGAAGCTTTCTTT
once TRBJ1-1 NA TRBV11-2 CASSFGGGNTEAFF TGTGCCAGCAGCTTCGGTGGGGGCAACACTGAAGCTTTCTTT
NA TRBJ2-5 NA TRBV5-6 CASSFQETKETQYF TGTGCCAGCAGCTTCCAGGAAACTAAGGAGACCCAGTACTTC
NA TRBJ2-1 NA TRBV7-2 CASSPWDEQFF TGTGCCAGCAGCCCCTGGGATGAGCAGTTCTTC
few TRBJ1-1 NA TRBV29-1 CSVATGQENTEAFF TGCAGCGTTGCCACGGGACAAGAGAACACTGAAGCTTTCTTT
NA TRBJ1-2 TRBD1 TRBV2 CASRDRAVGGYTF TGTGCCAGCAGAGACAGGGCAGTCGGTGGCTACACCTTC
NA TRBJ2-1 NA TRBV9 CASSATGNEQFF TGTGCCAGCAGCGCTACAGGGAATGAGCAGTTCTTC
few TRBJ2-7 TRBD2 TRBV19 CASSILTSGNLYEQYF TGTGCCAGTAGTATCCTGACTAGCGGGAACCTCTACGAGCAGTACTTC
NA TRBJ2-1 NA TRBV7-3 CASSAWLVGYNEQFF TGTGCCAGCAGCGCTTGGCTAGTCGGTTACAATGAGCAGTTCTTC
NA TRBJ2-7 TRBD1 TRBV6-6 CASSRDSESSYEQYF TGTGCCAGCAGTCGGGACAGCGAGAGCTCCTACGAGCAGTACTTC
NA TRBJ1-2 NA TRBV28 CASSGSGGYGYTF TGTGCCAGCAGTGGGAGTGGTGGCTATGGCTACACCTTC
NA TRBJ2-7 NA TRBV29-1 CSAELPGRAPYEQYF TGCAGCGCGGAACTTCCCGGGAGAGCCCCCTACGAGCAGTACTTC
few TRBJ2-3 NA TRBV7-9 CASSSLSGTSHTDTQYF TGTGCCAGCAGCTCGCTCTCCGGGACCAGTCACACAGATACGCAGTATTTT
NA TRBJ2-3 NA TRBV11-2 CASSLDLQKDTQYF TGTGCCAGCAGCTTAGACTTACAGAAAGATACGCAGTATTTT
NA TRBJ2-1 NA TRBV5-1 CASSPRAGLVPNEQFF TGCGCCAGCAGCCCGCGGGCAGGGCTAGTGCCCAATGAGCAGTTCTTC
NA TRBJ2-7 TRBD1 TRBV7-8 CASSLGDRAVYEQYF TGTGCCAGCAGCTTAGGGGACAGGGCGGTCTACGAGCAGTACTTC
few TRBJ2-7 NA TRBV28 CASSLYGVGVLGEQYF TGTGCCAGCAGTTTATATGGAGTGGGAGTATTGGGTGAGCAGTACTTC
few TRBJ2-7 NA TRBV28 CASSFLGTEKLNEQYF TGTGCCAGCAGCTTTCTCGGGACGGAAAAACTCAACGAGCAGTACTTC
NA TRBJ1-4 NA TRBV28 CASSFPLANEKLFF TGTGCCAGCAGTTTCCCCCTAGCTAATGAAAAACTGTTTTTT
NA TRBJ2-3 TRBD2 TRBV5-1 CASSLATSVHTQYF TGCGCCAGCAGCTTGGCCACTAGCGTACATACGCAGTATTTT
few TRBJ1-1 NA TRBV9 CASSVDRSTEAFF TGTGCCAGCAGCGTAGACCGGAGCACTGAAGCTTTCTTT
few TRBJ1-5 TRBD1 TRBV10-3 CAISPGQGVFQPQHF TGTGCCATCAGCCCGGGACAGGGAGTCTTTCAGCCCCAGCATTTT
NA TRBJ2-1 NA TRBV18 CASSPVKGSRQFF TGTGCCAGCTCTCCGGTGAAGGGATCTCGGCAGTTCTTC
few TRBJ2-7 NA TRBV2 CASSERPTTYEQYF TGTGCCAGCAGTGAAAGGCCGACTACCTACGAGCAGTACTTC
few TRBJ2-7 NA TRBV18 CASSPQGPYEQYF TGTGCCAGCTCACCACAGGGGCCCTACGAGCAGTACTTC
few TRBJ2-1 TRBD2 TRBV5-1 CASSLGRAGDEQFF TGCGCCAGCAGCTTGGGGAGGGCGGGAGACGAGCAGTTCTTC
NA TRBJ2-3 NA TRBV9 CASSLRNTDTQYF TGTGCCAGCAGCCTCAGAAACACAGATACGCAGTATTTT
few TRBJ2-5 NA TRBV5-4 CASSLVAVGETQYF TGTGCCAGCAGCTTGGTGGCCGTTGGAGAGACCCAGTACTTC
NA TRBJ2-2 NA TRBV7-2 CASSLHQGSIGELFF TGTGCCAGCAGCTTACATCAGGGATCCATCGGGGAGCTGTTTTTT
few TRBJ2-7 NA TRBV5-4 CASSSVDRGEQYF TGTGCCAGCAGCTCGGTCGATCGAGGTGAGCAGTACTTC
NA TRBJ2-7 TRBD1 TRBV19 CASSEYAGTALYEQYF TGTGCCAGTAGCGAATACGCCGGGACAGCACTCTACGAGCAGTACTTC
NA TRBJ1-4 NA TRBV6-5 CASSPAGVEKLFF TGTGCCAGCAGCCCTGCGGGGGTGGAAAAACTGTTTTTT
few TRBJ2-2 TRBD2 TRBV7-2 CASSLVFLGTSGVGELFF TGTGCCAGCAGCTTAGTGTTTTTAGGGACTAGCGGAGTCGGGGAGCTGTTTTTT
NA TRBJ2-1 NA TRBV29-1 CSVVAHNEQFF TGCAGCGTTGTAGCTCACAATGAGCAGTTCTTC
few TRBJ2-5 NA TRBV9 CASSVGPISETQYF TGTGCCAGCAGCGTAGGGCCAATATCGGAGACCCAGTACTTC